The 17 T cell receptor beta chains in this list originate from one sample, sequenced in a study of a mutant IDH1 vaccine in newly diagnosed glioma. Time point of the sample: baseline, week 1 (first vaccination visit). Treatment given: pre-vaccination baseline after standard-of-care therapy. This table comes from immunoSEQ multiplex PCR, and its TCRdb copy is limited to in-frame clones, with some not included. The profile shows over 30,000 clones, over 60% of them singletons. Sequencing was performed on peripheral blood mononuclear cells (PBMCs), taken from a glioma patient treated with radiotherapy, temozolomide or both. Source of these receptors: a man aged 50 to 59 with glioma. Some clones in this sample may be carry-over from other donors' samples.

CDR3 in amino acids: CATSPEGRGNEQFF. In nucleotides, the CDR3 is TGTGCCACCAGCCCAGAAGGGCGTGGGAATGAGCAGTTCTTC. The gene calls are TRBV15 and TRBJ2-1, with D unresolved. V shed 5 bases and J shed 7 bases, with 15 bases lying between them. CDR3 size: 14 residues. From germline, CDR1 is LNHNV and CDR2 YYDKDF (reference sequence).

The chain carries TRBV10-3 and TRBJ1-1, with D perhaps matching TRBD1 (5 bases). The CDR3 is 14 residues long. CDR1 and CDR2 (germline): ENHRY, SYGVKD. Trimming removed 6 bases at V and 2 bases at J, with 13 bases between. The DNA of the CDR3 is TGTGCCATCAGACCCACCGACAGAAACACTGAAGCTTTCTTT. Residues: CAIRPTDRNTEAFF.

This chain uses TRBV29-1 with TRBJ1-1; 7 bases are shared with TRBD1. The CDR3 runs 13 residues. Trimming took 6 bases from V and 0 from J; bases not matched to a gene: 4. Per the germline V gene, CDR1 is SQVTM and CDR2 is ANQGSEA. CDR3 nucleotides: TGCAGCGTGGGAGACAGGGTGAACACTGAAGCTTTCTTT. It yields the protein CSVGDRVNTEAFF.

The chain uses TRBV9 and TRBJ1-4; D perhaps matches TRBD1 (5 bases). Germline V CDR1 and CDR2: SGDLS, YYNGEE. This CDR3 has 12 residues. The germline V and J ends were trimmed by 4 bases and 10 bases, with 11 bases remaining between them. CDR3 DNA sequence: TGTGCCAGCAGCTCCGGGGCCGGAAAACTGTTTTTT. Translated, it gives CASSSGAGKLFF.

J is TRBJ1-2 and V is TRBV10-3; D ambiguous. Germline CDR1 is ENHRY and CDR2 is SYGVKD. The CDR3 runs to 13 residues. V lost 6 bases and J 2 bases, leaving 10 bases between the germline ends. The CDR3 nucleotides are TGTGCCATCAGGGGCTTCGGGAACTATGGCTACACCTTC. Encoded protein: CAIRGFGNYGYTF.

The count of this clone is one. This rearrangement joins TRBV5-4 to TRBJ2-5; 7 bases are shared with TRBD2. CDR3 length equals 17 residues. The junction had 16 bases not matched to a gene; V was cut back by 4 bases and J by 4 bases. Germline CDR1 is SGHNT and CDR2 is YYREEE (reference sequence). CDR3: CASSPSPGLVFAETQYF. Here the CDR3 DNA reads TGTGCCAGCAGCCCATCCCCCGGACTAGTCTTTGCAGAGACCCAGTACTTC.

This rearrangement joins TRBV9 to TRBJ2-1; 13 nucleotides align to TRBD2. J gave up 6 bases and V 0 bases, and 6 bases lay outside the gene matches. Germline loops: CDR1 SGDLS, CDR2 YYNGEE. The CDR3 extends over 17 amino acids. Written as DNA, the CDR3 is TGTGCCAGCAGCGTAGCTACTAGCGGGGGGGCCGTCAATGAGCAGTTCTTC. Amino acids: CASSVATSGGAVNEQFF.

The rearrangement links TRBV6-7 to TRBJ1-6; D is unresolved. TRBV6-7 is flagged as an ORF with uncertain function. The CDR3 has 16 amino acids. V shed 0 bases and J shed 14 bases, with 20 bases lying between them. The DNA of the CDR3 is TGTGCCAGCAGTTACTCCCCCGGACTCGAGAGGTTGTCCCTCCACTTT. This translates into CASSYSPGLERLSLHF.

The sample holds a few counts of this clone. J is TRBJ1-2 and V is TRBV19, with D possibly being TRBD1 (5 bases). The CDR3 contains 16 residues. The V gene lost 7 bases and the J gene lost 0 bases, with 18 bases spanning the gap. Germline V gene data show CDR1 as LNHDA and CDR2 as SQIVND (reference sequence). The DNA of the CDR3 is TGTGCCAGTACCCCCGGGGCACAGCACGCTAACTATGGCTACACCTTC. Translation gives CASTPGAQHANYGYTF. The full variable domain, completed using reference TRBV19 and TRBJ1-2, is DGGITQSPKYLFRKEGQNVTLSCEQNLNHDAMYWYRQDPGQGLRLIYYSQIVNDFQKGDIAEGYSVSREKKESFPLTVTSAQKNPTAFYLCASTPGAQHANYGYTFGSGTRLTVV.

The rearrangement joins TRBV27 to TRBJ1-6, with 7 bases fitting TRBD1. Germline V CDR1 and CDR2: MNHEY, SMNVEV (reference sequence). The CDR3 runs to 15 residues. The trim removed 6 bases at V and 10 bases at J, leaving 12 bases unmatched. The CDR3, as DNA: TGTGCCAGCAGACCCGGACAGGACCGAATATCACCCCTCCACTTT. Residues: CASRPGQDRISPLHF.

This clone was counted once. This chain links TRBV30 with TRBJ2-3; D is possibly TRBD2 (5 bases). CDR3 length: 15 residues. V was cut by 3 bases and J by 3 bases, with 16 bases left in between. From germline, CDR1 is GTSNPN and CDR2 SVGIG (reference sequence). In nucleotides, the CDR3 is TGTGCCTGGAGAGCGGACGGGTCGGATACAGATACGCAGTATTTT. This translates into CAWRADGSDTDTQYF.

The chain employs TRBV11-1 and TRBJ2-3, with unresolved D. The germline V and J ends were trimmed by 3 bases and 4 bases, with 5 bases remaining between them. Germline V CDR1 and CDR2: SGHAT, FQDESV (reference sequence). The length of the CDR3 is 12 residues. CDR3: CASSFGSDTQYF. The CDR3 region has the DNA TGTGCCAGCAGCTTTGGGTCAGATACGCAGTATTTT.

V gene TRBV4-1 combines with J gene TRBJ2-1; no definite D call. CDR1 and CDR2 from the germline V gene are MGHRA and YSYEKL. V lost 2 bases and J 0 bases, leaving 14 bases between the germline ends. CDR3 length: 17 amino acids. The CDR3 coding sequence is TGCGCCAGCAGCCAACAACTGACTCGCATCTCCTACAATGAGCAGTTCTTC. The encoded protein is CASSQQLTRISYNEQFF.

This chain links TRBV7-9 with TRBJ2-7; TRBD2 might be the D (7 bases). The CDR3 length is 14 residues. CDR1 and CDR2 from the germline V gene are SEHNR and FQNEAQ (reference sequence). V was trimmed by 9 bases and J by 3 bases, leaving 18 bases between them. The CDR3 region is CASGRGGPNYEQYF. In nucleotides, the CDR3 is TGTGCCAGTGGGAGGGGGGGTCCCAACTACGAGCAGTACTTC.

The rearrangement links TRBV6-5 to TRBJ1-3; D remains unclear. Trimming took off 4 bases at V and 7 bases at J, with 5 bases between the two ends. Germline V gene sequence: CDR1 MNHEY, CDR2 SVGAGI. The length of the CDR3 is 11 residues. The CDR3 bases are TGTGCCAGCAGTTCGACGAACACCATATATTTT. It specifies CASSSTNTIYF.

V is TRBV5-4 and J is TRBJ1-2; TRBD1 matches 7 bases. V gave up 4 bases and J gave up 4 bases; unmatched junction bases: 13. The germline CDR1 and CDR2 sequences are SGHNT and YYREEE (reference sequence). The CDR3 length is 16 residues. The CDR3 DNA follows: TGTGCCAGCAGCGCCGGGACAGCGAGCCTTGGCTATGGCTACACCTTC. Amino acid sequence: CASSAGTASLGYGYTF. Looking up the rest from reference TRBV5-4 and TRBJ1-2 gives the full variable domain: ETGVTQSPTHLIKTRGQQVTLRCSSQSGHNTVSWYQQALGQGPQFIFQYYREEENGRGNFPPRFSGLQFPNYSSELNVNALELDDSALYLCASSAGTASLGYGYTFGSGTRLTVV.

This chain uses TRBV28 with TRBJ1-2, with TRBD1 as a possible D gene (5 bases). CDR1 is MDHEN, CDR2 SYDVKM, per germline. Trimming cost V 6 bases and J 6 bases, with 14 bases left between them. This CDR3 has 13 amino acids. DNA of the CDR3: TGTGCCAGCAGCAAAGGGACGCCCGATGGCTACACCTTC. It encodes CASSKGTPDGYTF.